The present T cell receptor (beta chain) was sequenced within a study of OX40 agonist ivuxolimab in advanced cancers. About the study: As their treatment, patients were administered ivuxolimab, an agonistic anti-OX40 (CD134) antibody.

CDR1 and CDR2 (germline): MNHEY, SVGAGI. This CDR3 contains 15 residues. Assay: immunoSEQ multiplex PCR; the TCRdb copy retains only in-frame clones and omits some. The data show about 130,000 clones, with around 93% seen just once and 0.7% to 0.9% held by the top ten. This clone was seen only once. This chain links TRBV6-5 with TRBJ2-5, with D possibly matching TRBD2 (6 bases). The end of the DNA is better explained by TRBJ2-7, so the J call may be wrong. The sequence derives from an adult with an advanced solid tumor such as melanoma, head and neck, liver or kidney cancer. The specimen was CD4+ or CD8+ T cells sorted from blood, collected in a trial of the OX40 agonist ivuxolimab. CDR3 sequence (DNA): TGTGCCAGCAGCCGGTTGGGGACTTTTTCCTACGAGCAGTACTTC. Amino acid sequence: CASSRLGTFSYEQYF.